This passage covers 32 T cell receptor beta chains from one sample sequenced in a study of blood T cell repertoires in COVID-19. TCRdb keeps only in-frame clones here, not all; method: immunoSEQ multiplex PCR. The data contain approximately 190,000 clones, 86% of them seen just once; the ten biggest clones take up approximately 6.1%. Sequencing was done on a sample of peripheral blood. The source of these receptors is a man aged 80 or over with acute or convalescent COVID-19.

The genes are TRBV5-1 and TRBJ1-2, with D maybe TRBD1 (5 bases). This CDR3 has 18 residues. Between the trimmed V and J ends, which lost 1 base and 7 bases, there was a span of 26 bases. The V gene's germline CDR1 is SGHRS and CDR2 YFSETQ. The CDR3 is CASSLKPGGFILGSGYTF. CDR3 sequence (DNA): TGCGCCAGCAGCTTGAAGCCCGGGGGGTTTATTTTAGGCTCTGGCTACACCTTC.

The chain joins TRBV2 to TRBJ1-5, with 9 bases identical to TRBD1. V shed 8 bases and J 9 bases; nucleotides not matched to a gene: 14. The germline V gene encodes CDR1 SNHLY and CDR2 FYNNEI. This CDR3 is built from 15 residues. For the CDR3, the DNA is TGTGCCAGCGAAGTGACAGGGGGGGAGATGGGGCCCCAGCATTTT. Translated: CASEVTGGEMGPQHF.

The chain joins TRBV10-3 to TRBJ2-1; 14 bases agree with TRBD2. CDR3 length: 18 amino acids. CDR1 is ENHRY and CDR2 is SYGVKD in the germline V gene. After removal of 6 bases from V and 1 base from J, the junction contained 8 bases not matched to a gene. CDR3 protein: CAISRLAGGQGSYNEQFF. In DNA, the CDR3 is TGTGCCATCAGCAGACTAGCGGGAGGGCAGGGATCCTACAATGAGCAGTTCTTC.

The chain links TRBV14 to TRBJ2-2; 11 bases align to TRBD2. Germline V gene sequence: CDR1 SGHDN, CDR2 FVKESK. With V trimmed by 0 bases and J by 5 bases, 8 bases remained unmatched. The CDR3 loop spans 18 amino acids. This CDR3 reads CASSQDPGLAGVTGELFF. Written as DNA, the CDR3 is TGTGCCAGCAGCCAAGACCCAGGACTAGCGGGCGTAACCGGGGAGCTGTTTTTT. The complete variable domain, with remaining parts taken from reference TRBV14 and TRBJ2-2, reads EAGVTQFPSHSVIEKGQTVTLRCDPISGHDNLYWYRRVMGKEIKFLLHFVKESKQDESGMPNNRFLAERTGGTYSTLKVQPAELEDSGVYFCASSQDPGLAGVTGELFFGEGSRLTVL.

The chain combines TRBV6-6 with TRBJ1-4, with unresolved D. Germline loops: CDR1 MNHNY, CDR2 SVGAGI (reference sequence). The CDR3 is 12 residues long. Trimming stripped 9 bases from V and 8 bases from J, with 13 bases between. In DNA form, the CDR3 reads TGTGCCAGTCGATGGGAGGACGAAAAACTGTTTTTT. It encodes CASRWEDEKLFF.

The chain combines TRBV6-1 with TRBJ1-1; D not resolved. Germline V gene data show CDR1 as MNHNS and CDR2 as SASEGT. This CDR3 region has 12 residues. V was trimmed by 3 bases and J by 1 base, leaving 3 bases between them. The chain's CDR3 is CASSEANTEAFF. In DNA form, the CDR3 reads TGTGCCAGCAGTGAGGCGAACACTGAAGCTTTCTTT.

The J gene is TRBJ2-1, the V gene TRBV28, with 9 bases fitting TRBD2. The trim removed 6 bases at V and 2 bases at J, leaving 8 bases unmatched. The CDR3 totals 16 residues. The germline gives CDR1 MDHEN, CDR2 SYDVKM. The DNA of the CDR3 is TGTGCCAGCAGAACTACTAGCGGGCCTACCTACAATGAGCAGTTCTTC. As protein: CASRTTSGPTYNEQFF.

This sequence joins TRBV5-1 and TRBJ2-1, with TRBD2 identical over 14 bases. CDR3 length: 15 amino acids. J lost 15 bases, V lost 3 bases, and 11 bases had no gene match. Germline CDR1 reads SGHRS; CDR2 reads YFSETQ. Written as DNA, the CDR3 is TGCGCCAGCAGCTCAGTCTCCGGGACTAGCGGGGGACTGTTCTTC. Translated: CASSSVSGTSGGLFF.

The chain employs TRBV2 and TRBJ2-5; TRBD1 matches at 7 bases. CDR3 length: 14 residues. With 6 bases clipped from V and 4 bases from J, the junction kept 8 bases outside the gene matches. The germline V gene encodes CDR1 SNHLY and CDR2 FYNNEI. CDR3 region: CASRTGTVLETQYF. Here the CDR3 DNA reads TGTGCCAGCAGGACGGGGACAGTCCTAGAGACCCAGTACTTC.

J is TRBJ2-3 and V is TRBV6-2 or TRBV6-3; 14 bases are a match to TRBD2. This CDR3 is 14 amino acids long. The germline gives CDR1 MNHEY, CDR2 SVGEGT. V gave up 5 bases and J gave up 10 bases; unmatched junction bases: 5. The CDR3 bases are TGTGCCAGCAGTAAGGGACTAGCGGGAGTCGCGCAGTATTTT. It translates to CASSKGLAGVAQYF.

The chain recombines TRBV6-5 with TRBJ2-7; no firm D call. Trimming took off 6 bases at V and 4 bases at J, with 13 bases between the two ends. In germline, CDR1 is MNHEY, CDR2 SVGAGI. The CDR3 extends over 13 amino acids. This CDR3 reads CASSEAAWYEQYV. Here the CDR3 DNA reads TGTGCCAGCAGCGAGGCCGCTTGGTACGAGCAGTACGTC.

The chain employs TRBV7-3 and TRBJ2-3; possibly TRBD2 for D (6 bases). Germline values: CDR1 SGHTA, CDR2 FQGTGA. V dropped 1 base and J dropped 1 base, with 15 bases sitting between them. The CDR3 runs to 17 residues. CDR3 nucleotide sequence: TGTGCCAGCAGCTTAAAGCTGTCTAGCGAAGGCACAGATACGCAGTATTTT. Protein product: CASSLKLSSEGTDTQYF.

The V and J genes are TRBV19 and TRBJ2-3; D is unresolved. The CDR3 contains 13 residues. Trimming removed 5 bases at V and 3 bases at J, with 9 bases between. Germline V gene sequence: CDR1 LNHDA, CDR2 SQIVND (reference sequence). The CDR3 DNA reads TGTGCCAGTAGTTATCAGAATACAGATACGCAGTATTTT. Amino acids: CASSYQNTDTQYF.

This clone appeared a single time. The chain has TRBV6-6 and TRBJ1-5; tentatively, D is TRBD1 (5 bases). The ends were cut back, 4 bases at V and 0 bases at J, with 10 bases in the middle. The germline gives CDR1 MNHNY, CDR2 SVGAGI (reference sequence). This CDR3 is 15 amino acids long. The CDR3 DNA sequence: TGTGCCAGCAGTTCGACAGCTTATAGCAATCAGCCCCAGCATTTT. It specifies CASSSTAYSNQPQHF.

J is TRBJ1-4 and V is TRBV5-1; 8 bases match TRBD1. After removal of 2 bases from V and 6 bases from J, the junction contained 9 bases not matched to a gene. Germline V gives CDR1 SGHRS, CDR2 YFSETQ. The CDR3 has 16 residues. CDR3 nucleotides: TGCGCCAGCAGCTTCCAGGGGGCCACTCTATATGAAAAACTGTTTTTT. It is translated as CASSFQGATLYEKLFF.

The chain is built from TRBV5-5 and TRBJ2-3; D may be TRBD1 (6 bases). Between the trimmed V and J ends, which lost 0 bases and 3 bases, there was a span of 11 bases. CDR3 size: 15 residues. Germline values: CDR1 SGHKS, CDR2 YYEKEE (reference sequence). Written as DNA, the CDR3 is TGTGCCAGCAGCTTGGCAGGGGACCAAACAGATACGCAGTATTTT. It encodes CASSLAGDQTDTQYF.

The chain employs TRBV5-6 and TRBJ2-5, with 8 bases that match TRBD1. The CDR3 totals 16 residues. V was pared by 1 base and J by 0 bases, with 5 bases of the junction left unmatched. The germline gives CDR1 SGHDT, CDR2 YYEEEE. DNA of the CDR3: TGTGCCAGCAGCTTGTACGGGACAGGTAACCAAGAGACCCAGTACTTC. This gives the protein CASSLYGTGNQETQYF.

The chain couples TRBV9 to TRBJ1-2; tentatively, D is TRBD1 (5 bases). V lost 2 bases and J 8 bases, leaving 16 bases between the germline ends. Germline V gives CDR1 SGDLS, CDR2 YYNGEE. There are 14 residues in the CDR3. The CDR3 DNA reads TGTGCCAGCAGCGTCCAGGGCTCGTTGACCGGCTACACCTTC. Amino acids: CASSVQGSLTGYTF.

This clone was counted once. The rearrangement joins TRBV24-1 to TRBJ2-3; 9 bases agree with TRBD1. Germline values: CDR1 KGHDR, CDR2 SFDVKD. CDR3 length: 16 amino acids. With 2 bases clipped from V and 5 bases from J, the junction kept 7 bases outside the gene matches. DNA for the CDR3: TGTGCCACCAGTGATTCCGGGACAGGGAAAAAAGATACGCAGTATTTT. Translating gives CATSDSGTGKKDTQYF.

The chain couples TRBV11-2 to TRBJ2-7, with a tentative D call TRBD1 (6 bases). V was cut by 3 bases and J by 4 bases, with 13 bases left in between. The CDR3 covers 14 residues. Germline-derived CDR1 and CDR2 are SGHAT and FQNNGV. The CDR3: CASSFRQGSYEQYF. The CDR3 DNA is TGTGCCAGCAGCTTTCGGCAGGGGAGTTACGAGCAGTACTTC.

CDR3 region: CASSSPTEAFF. Here the CDR3 DNA reads TGTGCCAGCAGTTCCCCGACTGAAGCTTTCTTT. The genes are TRBV28 and TRBJ1-1; no clear D. Germline V gene sequence: CDR1 MDHEN, CDR2 SYDVKM. The V and J ends lost 4 bases and 5 bases respectively, with 5 bases between them. The length of the CDR3 is 11 residues.

The CDR3 nucleotides read TGTGCCAGCAGCTTAACATACACAGAGACCCAGTACTTC. Its protein is CASSLTYTETQYF. J is TRBJ2-5 and V is TRBV7-2; D not resolved. CDR3 size: 13 residues. Germline-derived CDR1 and CDR2 are SGHTA and FQGNSA. V was pared by 2 bases and J by 4 bases, with 8 bases between.

The chain links TRBV28 to TRBJ1-6; 7 bases agree with TRBD1. The germline CDR1 and CDR2 sequences are MDHEN and SYDVKM. The CDR3 runs 20 residues. V shed 4 bases, J shed 6 bases, and the junction held 21 bases outside the gene matches. CDR3 in amino acids: CASSSLPGGDSGRFNSPLHF. The CDR3 DNA follows: TGTGCCAGCAGTTCCCTCCCGGGGGGGGACAGCGGACGGTTTAATTCACCCCTCCACTTT.

J is TRBJ2-2 and V is TRBV29-1; possible D gene TRBD2, 6 bases. Germline-derived CDR1 and CDR2 are SQVTM and ANQGSEA. CDR3 size: 14 residues. V was clipped by 5 bases and J by 1 base, with 11 bases between them. The CDR3 is CSVRNSGNTGELFF. The CDR3 coding sequence is TGCAGCGTTCGTAATAGCGGGAACACCGGGGAGCTGTTTTTT.

The chain uses TRBV7-8 and TRBJ2-2; D remains ambiguous. Germline CDR1 SGHVS, CDR2 FQNEAQ. The CDR3 runs 12 residues. The V and J ends lost 5 bases and 6 bases respectively, with 7 bases between them. CDR3 protein: CASSPVAGELFF. The CDR3 bases are TGTGCCAGCAGCCCCGTAGCCGGGGAGCTGTTTTTT.

The chain uses TRBV5-1 and TRBJ2-7; D possibly corresponds to TRBD1 (6 bases). V was trimmed by 0 bases and J by 3 bases, leaving 10 bases between them. This CDR3 has 14 residues. Germline CDR1 reads SGHRS; CDR2 reads YFSETQ. The CDR3 spells CASSLEGGIYEQYF. Here the CDR3 DNA reads TGCGCCAGCAGCTTGGAAGGGGGTATCTACGAGCAGTACTTC.

The chain carries TRBV19 and TRBJ2-7; no definite D call. Germline V gene lookup returns CDR1 LNHDA and CDR2 SQIVND (reference sequence). This CDR3 region has 14 residues. The germline V and J ends were trimmed by 10 bases and 6 bases, with 22 bases remaining between them. The DNA for the CDR3 is TGTGCCACCTCCCGCGGTGGCCCGGTTCCCGAGCAGTACTTC. This codes for CATSRGGPVPEQYF.

V gene TRBV2 combines with J gene TRBJ1-5; no definite D call. The CDR3 contains 13 residues. With 4 bases removed from V and 7 bases from J, the gap between germline ends came to 11 bases. CDR1 is SNHLY, CDR2 FYNNEI, per germline. The CDR3 loop is CASSGAGNQPQHF. The CDR3 DNA reads as TGTGCCAGCAGTGGGGCGGGGAACCAGCCCCAGCATTTT.

This clone was detected once. The rearrangement uses TRBV15 and TRBJ1-2, with 8 bases aligning to TRBD1. With V trimmed by 5 bases and J by 1 base, 6 bases remained unmatched. This CDR3 is built from 15 residues. Germline CDR1 is LNHNV and CDR2 is YYDKDF (reference sequence). The CDR3 spells CATSPGQGVNYGYTF. The CDR3 DNA sequence: TGTGCCACCAGCCCCGGACAGGGCGTTAACTATGGCTACACCTTC.

This chain links TRBV6-4 with TRBJ2-3; tentative D call: TRBD1 (6 bases). The ends were cut back, 0 bases at V and 7 bases at J, with 14 bases in the middle. Germline V gene lookup returns CDR1 MRHNA and CDR2 SNTAGT. The CDR3 loop spans 15 amino acids. The CDR3 DNA reads as TGTGCCAGCAGTGACTCGGGGGCTAGCTCTCATACGCAGTATTTT. Protein sequence: CASSDSGASSHTQYF.

V usage is TRBV27 and J usage is TRBJ2-2; 12 bases are a match to TRBD2. This CDR3 comprises 15 residues. V shed 5 bases, J shed 6 bases, and the junction held 4 bases outside the gene matches. Germline CDR1 and CDR2: MNHEY and SMNVEV (reference sequence). The CDR3 DNA reads TGTGCCAGCAGTCCTCCTAGCGGGAGGGCCGGGGAGCTGTTTTTT. It codes for CASSPPSGRAGELFF.

This chain connects TRBV21-1 to TRBJ2-3; whether TRBD2, the table's D call, matches the DNA was not checked. TRBV21-1 is classified as a pseudogene. CDR3 size: 19 residues. The CDR3 sequence: CASSKVGLAGSASTDTQYF. As DNA, the CDR3 is TGTGCCAGCAGCAAAGTGGGACTAGCGGGGTCGGCTAGCACAGATACGCAGTATTTT.